What follows are 21 T cell receptor beta chains derived from one specimen sequenced in a study of T cell clonality in common variable immunodeficiency. The assay was immunoSEQ multiplex PCR, and TCRdb's table has in-frame clones only and misses some. The sample has tens of thousands of clones, none seen only once. The sequencing input was peripheral blood mononuclear cells. The receptors derive from a person between 18 and 69 years old in good health.

This clone came up many times. The read comes to an end 3 residues before the CDR3 does, leaving the germline J gene to fill in the end. The chain employs TRBV28 and TRBJ2-1; TRBD2 is a possible D gene (6 bases). This CDR3 spans 16 amino acids. The germline CDR1 and CDR2 sequences are MDHEN and SYDVKM. V dropped 5 bases and J dropped 3 bases, with 17 bases sitting between them. Partial CDR3 DNA: TGTGCCAGCAGTCCATGGGGCGGGGACGGCTACAATGAG. It is translated as CASSPWGGDGYNE. The whole CDR3 sequence is CASSPWGGDGYNEQFF.

This clone came up many times. With the read ending 3 residues before the CDR3 end, the germline J gene is used to fill in that end. The genes are TRBV7-2 and TRBJ2-3, with D possibly TRBD2 on 6 matching bases. The germline V gene has CDR1 SGHTA and CDR2 FQGNSA. Trimming removed 8 bases at V and 2 bases at J, with 17 bases between. The CDR3 sequence is 15 residues long. The sequenced part of the CDR3 DNA is TGTGCCAGCCGCGGGGAGACACCTCTCACAGATACG. Encoded protein: CASRGETPLTDT. The full CDR3 reads CASRGETPLTDTQYF. The full variable domain, with the rest looked up from reference TRBV7-2 and TRBJ2-3, is GAGVSQSPSNKVTEKGKDVELRCDPISGHTALYWYRQSLGQGLEFLIYFQGNSAPDKSGLPSDRFSAERTGGSVSTLTIQRTQQEDSAVYLCASRGETPLTDTQYFGPGTRLTVL.

This clone was detected many times. The read ends 3 residues early relative to the CDR3; the germline J gene fills the gap. V is TRBV6-2 or TRBV6-3 and J is TRBJ1-1; D may be TRBD1 (5 bases). CDR1 is MNHEY, CDR2 SVGEGT, per germline. CDR3 length: 15 residues. V was shortened by 2 bases and J by 5 bases, with 15 bases between the two germline ends. CDR3 bases read: TGTGCCAGCAGTTACCGCGGGGCAGGGTGGACTGAA. Its translation: CASSYRGAGWTE. The whole CDR3 sequence reads CASSYRGAGWTEAFF.

The sample holds a few counts of this clone. Sequencing ends 3 residues short of the CDR3 end; the germline J gene provides the rest. V is TRBV6-4 and J is TRBJ2-1, with 11 bases aligning to TRBD2. Unmatched junction bases numbered 8, after V lost 5 bases and J lost 5 bases. Germline CDR1 is MRHNA and CDR2 is SNTAGT. The CDR3 totals 16 residues. The sequenced CDR3 bases are TGTGCCAGCAGTAAGGAGGCACTAGCGGGAGACAATGAG. It encodes CASSKEALAGDNE. The whole CDR3 is CASSKEALAGDNEQFF.

This clone was recorded a few times. The sequence runs out 3 residues before the end of the CDR3; the remainder is reconstructed from the germline J gene. This chain connects TRBV5-1 to TRBJ2-3, with 12 bases lining up with TRBD1. This CDR3 region has 14 residues. V lost 5 bases and J lost 7; bases outside the gene matches: 5. Germline CDR1 reads SGHRS; CDR2 reads YFSETQ. The CDR3: CASRGTGGRNTQYF. The covered CDR3 bases are TGCGCCAGCAGAGGGACAGGGGGCCGAAATACG.

In this sample, this clone turned up many times. The read gets to within 3 residues of the CDR3 end, and the germline J gene fills in the rest. The chain links TRBV7-3 to TRBJ1-2, with a possible D match to TRBD1 (6 bases). Trimming left V 2 bases short and J 2 bases short, with 12 bases between. The CDR3 spans 15 residues. Germline V gene sequence: CDR1 SGHTA, CDR2 FQGTGA. The CDR3 protein is CASSLYRVGNYGYTF. Partial CDR3 DNA: TGTGCCAGCAGCTTATACAGGGTGGGGAACTATGGC.

This clone showed up many times. The CDR3 protein is CASSIRQESEQYF. The CDR3 DNA, read in part, is TGTGCCAGCAGCATACGACAGGAGAGCGAG. V usage is TRBV7-3 and J usage is TRBJ2-7; maybe TRBD1 (6 bases). Read data end 3 residues before the CDR3 end; the end is taken from the germline J gene. The germline V gene has CDR1 SGHTA and CDR2 FQGTGA. Trimming removed 5 bases from V and 6 bases from J, with 14 bases in between. The CDR3 covers 13 residues.

In this sample, this clone turned up many times. Read data end 3 residues before the CDR3 end; the end is taken from the germline J gene. The chain couples TRBV30 to TRBJ1-2; TRBD1 aligns across 11 bases. The CDR3 spans 14 residues. Germline loops: CDR1 GTSNPN, CDR2 SVGIG (reference sequence). J gave up 6 bases and V 8 bases, and 11 bases lay outside the gene matches. Incomplete CDR3 DNA: TGTGCCACAGACCCCGGGACAGGGGGTGATGGC. Translating gives CATDPGTGGDG. The entire CDR3 protein is CATDPGTGGDGYTF.

This clone was counted at least ten times. The sequenced fragment ends 3 residues before the CDR3 boundary, so the rest is inferred from the germline J gene. The chain recombines TRBV19 with TRBJ2-1, with D possibly TRBD2 on 6 matching bases. The CDR3 is made up of 14 amino acids. CDR1 is LNHDA, CDR2 SQIVND, per germline (reference sequence). V dropped 2 bases and J dropped 6 bases, with 11 bases sitting between them. Here the CDR3 reads CASSIRGYLNEQFF. The covered CDR3 bases are TGTGCCAGTAGTATACGGGGGTACCTCAATGAG.

This clone came up many times. The DNA read from the CDR3 is TGTGCCAGCAGCAGTCCGGGACTAACCTACGAG. Translation gives CASSSPGLTYE. The whole CDR3 protein reads CASSSPGLTYEQYF. V and J are TRBV5-6 and TRBJ2-7; 7 positions match TRBD2. The read gets to within 3 residues of the CDR3 end, and the germline J gene fills in the rest. CDR3 length equals 14 residues. V was pared by 4 bases and J by 2 bases, with 6 bases of the junction left unmatched. CDR1 and CDR2 from the germline V gene are SGHDT and YYEEEE.

This clone was seen only a few times. The sequenced part of the CDR3 DNA is TGTGCCAGCAGAGCTGCGGGTCAGTACGAG. Protein: CASRAAGQYE. Given in full, the CDR3 is CASRAAGQYEQYF. The V and J genes are TRBV14 and TRBJ2-7, with D perhaps TRBD2 (5 bases). The CDR3 is cut off 3 residues early in the read; its end comes from the germline J gene. This CDR3 region has 13 residues. Germline V gene data show CDR1 as SGHDN and CDR2 as FVKESK. The ends were cut back, 6 bases at V and 4 bases at J, with 13 bases in the middle.

This clone was observed at least ten times. The CDR3 end falls 3 residues outside the read, so it is completed with the germline J gene. The gene calls are TRBV10-3 and TRBJ2-3, with D maybe TRBD1 (5 bases). Trimming pared 2 bases from V and 7 bases from J, leaving 13 bases between. The length of the CDR3 is 14 residues. Germline-derived CDR1 and CDR2 are ENHRY and SYGVKD. The CDR3 DNA, read in part, is TGTGCCATCAGTGAGGCCGGCAGGGCCCATACG. Translating it yields CAISEAGRAHT. The CDR3 in full is CAISEAGRAHTQYF.

Many counts were recorded for this clone. The sequenced fragment ends 3 residues before the CDR3 boundary, so the rest is inferred from the germline J gene. The rearrangement uses TRBV5-8 and TRBJ1-5; the match to TRBD1 covers 10 bases. The CDR3 covers 15 residues. V lost 4 bases to trimming and J lost 6 bases; unmatched junction nucleotides: 7. Germline lookup yields CDR1 SGHTS and CDR2 YDEGEE. CDR3 DNA, as far as it was read: TGTGCCAGCAGCATCCGGGACAGGGGCCCTCAGCCC. Translating gives CASSIRDRGPQP. The entire CDR3 protein reads CASSIRDRGPQPQHF. Drawing the rest from reference TRBV5-8 and TRBJ1-5, the complete variable domain is EAGVTQSPTHLIKTRGQQATLRCSPISGHTSVYWYQQALGLGLQFLLWYDEGEERNRGNFPPRFSGRQFPNYSSELNVNALELEDSALYLCASSIRDRGPQPQHFGDGTRLSIL.

This clone was found many times. CDR3 region: CASSDGTAGWGYTF. The sequenced part of the CDR3 DNA is TGTGCCAGCAGCGACGGGACTGCCGGGTGGGGC. The chain couples TRBV7-9 to TRBJ1-2, with D possibly matching TRBD1 (5 bases). The read gets to within 3 residues of the CDR3 end, and the germline J gene fills in the rest. The CDR3 contains 14 residues. Per germline, CDR1 SEHNR and CDR2 FQNEAQ (reference sequence).

There are many counts of this clone. The observed sequence ends 3 residues before the CDR3 terminus, with the missing tail filled in from the germline J gene. The chain couples TRBV19 to TRBJ1-3; tentative D call: TRBD1 (6 bases). Trimming took off 1 base at V and 3 bases at J, with 7 bases between the two ends. The CDR3 covers 14 residues. CDR1 is LNHDA and CDR2 is SQIVND in the germline V gene (reference sequence). CDR3 residues: CASSIGQVGNTIYF. CDR3 bases read: TGTGCCAGTAGTATAGGACAGGTTGGAAACACC.

This clone was found a few times. The read finishes 3 residues shy of the CDR3 end, and the germline J gene is used to complete it. V and J are TRBV5-1 and TRBJ2-1; TRBD2 matches 13 bases. There are 21 residues in the CDR3. Germline trimming cut 1 base from V and 2 bases from J; bases unmatched to any gene: 15. The V gene's germline CDR1 is SGHRS and CDR2 YFSETQ. CDR3 bases read: TGCGCCAGCAGCTTGACCGCGAGCAACCCCACTAGCGGGAGGGCCTACAATGAG. Amino acids: CASSLTASNPTSGRAYNE. The whole CDR3 protein is CASSLTASNPTSGRAYNEQFF.

Many counts were recorded for this clone. The read comes to an end 3 residues before the CDR3 does, leaving the germline J gene to fill in the end. The V and J genes are TRBV7-9 and TRBJ2-7, with D unclear. The CDR3 is 15 residues long. The germline CDR1 and CDR2 sequences are SEHNR and FQNEAQ (reference sequence). Trimming left V 7 bases short and J 0 bases short, with 16 bases between. The part of the CDR3 DNA that was read is TGTGCCAGCAAAAAGGTTGGCCCCCTCTCCTACGAG. It specifies CASKKVGPLSYE. The whole CDR3 protein is CASKKVGPLSYEQYF.

This clone showed up just a few times. With the read ending 3 residues before the CDR3 end, the germline J gene is used to fill in that end. V gene TRBV7-9 combines with J gene TRBJ1-2; 9 nucleotides align to TRBD1. CDR1 is SEHNR and CDR2 is FQNEAQ in the germline V gene (reference sequence). The CDR3 length is 15 residues. CDR3 DNA, as far as it was read: TGTGCCAGCAGATCCGGACAGGGGTTTAGCGACGAC. Protein: CASRSGQGFSDD. The CDR3, in full, reads CASRSGQGFSDDYTF.

This clone was counted ten times or more. The read comes to an end 3 residues before the CDR3 does, leaving the germline J gene to fill in the end. The chain carries TRBV7-3 and TRBJ1-2; TRBD1 might be the D (5 bases). V lost 2 bases, J lost 7 bases, and 17 bases lay in between. CDR3 length: 15 residues. Germline lookup yields CDR1 SGHTA and CDR2 FQGTGA. CDR3 bases read: TGTGCCAGCAGCTTAGGTCCAAAAGGGGAACCTGGC. Its protein is CASSLGPKGEPG. The whole CDR3 reads CASSLGPKGEPGYTF. Full variable domain (missing parts from reference TRBV7-3 and TRBJ1-2): GAGVSQTPSNKVTEKGKYVELRCDPISGHTALYWYRQSLGQGPEFLIYFQGTGAADDSGLPNDRFFAVRPEGSVSTLKIQRTERGDSAVYLCASSLGPKGEPGYTFGSGTRLTVV.

This clone was detected only a few times. CDR3 DNA, as far as it was read: TGCGCCAGCAGTACAGGTCCCGCCTACGAG. Its protein product is CASSTGPAYE. The whole CDR3 protein is CASSTGPAYEYTF. The chain couples TRBV5-1 to TRBJ1-2, with a weak D call TRBD1 (5 bases). The read ends 3 residues before the CDR3 terminus; that terminus is restored from the germline J gene. CDR1 is SGHRS and CDR2 is YFSETQ in the germline V gene. This CDR3 is built from 13 residues.

This clone was picked up many times. The read comes to an end 3 residues before the CDR3 does, leaving the germline J gene to fill in the end. The chain uses TRBV20-1 and TRBJ1-2, with D possibly matching TRBD1 (5 bases). The length of the CDR3 is 14 residues. Germline CDR1 is DFQATT and CDR2 is SNEGSKA (reference sequence). V lost 6 bases and J 4 bases, leaving 18 bases between the germline ends. The CDR3 protein is CSAVGHWDFYGYTF. The sequenced CDR3 bases are TGCAGTGCGGTGGGGCATTGGGACTTCTATGGC.